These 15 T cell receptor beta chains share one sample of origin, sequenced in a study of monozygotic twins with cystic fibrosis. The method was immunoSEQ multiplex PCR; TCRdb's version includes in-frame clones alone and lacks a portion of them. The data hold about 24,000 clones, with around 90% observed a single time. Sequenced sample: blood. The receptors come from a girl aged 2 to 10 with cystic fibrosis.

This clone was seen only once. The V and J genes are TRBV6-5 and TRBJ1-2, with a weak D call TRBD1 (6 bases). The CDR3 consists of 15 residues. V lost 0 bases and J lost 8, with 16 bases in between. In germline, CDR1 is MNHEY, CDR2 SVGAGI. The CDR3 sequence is CASSYSTQGSWGYTF. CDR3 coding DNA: TGTGCCAGCAGTTACTCCACCCAGGGGTCGTGGGGCTACACCTTC.

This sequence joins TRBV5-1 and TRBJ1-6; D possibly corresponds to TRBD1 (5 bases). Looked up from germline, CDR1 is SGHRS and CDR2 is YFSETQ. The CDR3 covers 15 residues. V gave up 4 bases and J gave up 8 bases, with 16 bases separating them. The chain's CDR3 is CASSPSGIVDSPLHF. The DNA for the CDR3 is TGCGCCAGCAGCCCGTCAGGGATCGTCGATTCACCCCTCCACTTT.

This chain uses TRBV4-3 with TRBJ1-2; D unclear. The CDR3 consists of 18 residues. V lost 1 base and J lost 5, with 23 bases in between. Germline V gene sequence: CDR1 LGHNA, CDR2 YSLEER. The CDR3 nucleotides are TGCGCCAGCAGCCAAGCCGGACCTGGGAGTGAGGAGAATTATGGCTACACCTTC. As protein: CASSQAGPGSEENYGYTF.

The CDR3 region has the DNA TGTGCCAGTAGTCCCGACTATAATTCACCCCTCCACTTT. Protein sequence: CASSPDYNSPLHF. The genes are TRBV19 and TRBJ1-6; D is unclear. CDR3 length equals 13 residues. Germline V gene sequence: CDR1 LNHDA, CDR2 SQIVND (reference sequence). V was clipped by 5 bases and J by 3 bases, with 5 bases between them. Together with reference TRBV19 and TRBJ1-6, the CDR3 gives the full variable domain: DGGITQSPKYLFRKEGQNVTLSCEQNLNHDAMYWYRQDPGQGLRLIYYSQIVNDFQKGDIAEGYSVSREKKESFPLTVTSAQKNPTAFYLCASSPDYNSPLHFGNGTRLTVT.

This CDR3 is CASSLAGIHQPQHF. As DNA, the CDR3 is TGTGCCAGCAGTCTCGCAGGGATTCATCAGCCCCAGCATTTT. This chain connects TRBV14 to TRBJ1-5, with D maybe TRBD1 (5 bases). CDR3 size: 14 residues. V was shortened by 6 bases and J by 5 bases, with 14 bases between the two germline ends. Germline V CDR1 and CDR2: SGHDN, FVKESK.

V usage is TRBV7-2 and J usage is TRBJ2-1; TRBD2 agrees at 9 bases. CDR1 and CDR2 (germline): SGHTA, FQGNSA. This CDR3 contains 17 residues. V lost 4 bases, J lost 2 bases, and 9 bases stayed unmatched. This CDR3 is CASSSRLGLAPYNEQFF. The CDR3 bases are TGTGCCAGCAGCTCACGCCTGGGACTAGCCCCCTACAATGAGCAGTTCTTC.

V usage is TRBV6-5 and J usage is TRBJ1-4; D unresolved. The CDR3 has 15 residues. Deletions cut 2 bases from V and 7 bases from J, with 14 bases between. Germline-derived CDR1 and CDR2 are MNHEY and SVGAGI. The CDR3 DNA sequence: TGTGCCAGCAGTTACCGACTCCAGGCAGCTGAAAAACTGTTTTTT. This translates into CASSYRLQAAEKLFF.

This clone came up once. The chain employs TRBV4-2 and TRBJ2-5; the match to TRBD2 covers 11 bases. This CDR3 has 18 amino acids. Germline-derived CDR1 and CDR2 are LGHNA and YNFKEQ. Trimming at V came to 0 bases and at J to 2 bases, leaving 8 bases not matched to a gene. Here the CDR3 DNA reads TGTGCCAGCAGCCAAGATCGGTTGGTAGCGGGGGGGCAAGAGACCCAGTACTTC. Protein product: CASSQDRLVAGGQETQYF.

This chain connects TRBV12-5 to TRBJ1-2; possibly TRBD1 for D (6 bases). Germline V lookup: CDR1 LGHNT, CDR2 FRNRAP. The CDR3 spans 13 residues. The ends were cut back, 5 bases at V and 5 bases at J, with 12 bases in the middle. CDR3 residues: CASGAGTIYGYTF. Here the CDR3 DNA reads TGTGCTAGTGGTGCCGGGACAATTTATGGCTACACCTTC.

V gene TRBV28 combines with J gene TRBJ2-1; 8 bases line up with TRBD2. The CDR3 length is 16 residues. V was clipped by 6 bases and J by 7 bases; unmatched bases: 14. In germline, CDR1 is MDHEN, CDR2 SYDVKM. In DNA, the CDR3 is TGTGCCAGCAGGGGAGCGGGGGCCCAATGGGGGAATGAGCAGTTCTTC. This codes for CASRGAGAQWGNEQFF.

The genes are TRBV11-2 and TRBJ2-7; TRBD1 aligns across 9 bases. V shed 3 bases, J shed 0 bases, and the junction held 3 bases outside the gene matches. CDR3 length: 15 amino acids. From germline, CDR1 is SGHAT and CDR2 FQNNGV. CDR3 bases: TGTGCCAGCAGCTTTGGGGACAGGGTCTCCTACGAGCAGTACTTC. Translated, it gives CASSFGDRVSYEQYF. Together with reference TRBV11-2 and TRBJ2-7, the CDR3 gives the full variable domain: EAGVAQSPRYKIIEKRQSVAFWCNPISGHATLYWYQQILGQGPKLLIQFQNNGVVDDSQLPKDRFSAERLKGVDSTLKIQPAKLEDSAVYLCASSFGDRVSYEQYFGPGTRLTVT.

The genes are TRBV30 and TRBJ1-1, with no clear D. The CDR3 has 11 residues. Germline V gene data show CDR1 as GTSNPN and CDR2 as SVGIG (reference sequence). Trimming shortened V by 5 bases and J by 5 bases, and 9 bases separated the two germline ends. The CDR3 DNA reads TGTGCCTGGGGCTCAGGTACTGAAGCTTTCTTT. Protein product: CAWGSGTEAFF.

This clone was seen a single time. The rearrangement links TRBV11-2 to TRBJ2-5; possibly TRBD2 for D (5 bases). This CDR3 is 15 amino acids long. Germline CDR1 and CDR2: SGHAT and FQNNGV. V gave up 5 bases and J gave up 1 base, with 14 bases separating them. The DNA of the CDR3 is TGTGCCAGCAGCCCCCGAAGCGGCATCCAAGAGACCCAGTACTTC. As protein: CASSPRSGIQETQYF.

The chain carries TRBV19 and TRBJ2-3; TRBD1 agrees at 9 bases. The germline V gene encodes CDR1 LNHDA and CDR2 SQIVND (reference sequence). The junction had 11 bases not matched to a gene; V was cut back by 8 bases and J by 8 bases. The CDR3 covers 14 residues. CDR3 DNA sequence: TGTGCCAGTCGACCGACAGGGGGAGTGGGTACGCAGTATTTT. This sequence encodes CASRPTGGVGTQYF.

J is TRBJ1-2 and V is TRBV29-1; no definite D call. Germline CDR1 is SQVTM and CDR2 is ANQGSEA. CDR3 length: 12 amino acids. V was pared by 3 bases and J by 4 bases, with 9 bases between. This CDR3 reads CSVDRAGYGYTF. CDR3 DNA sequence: TGCAGCGTTGACCGAGCGGGCTATGGCTACACCTTC.